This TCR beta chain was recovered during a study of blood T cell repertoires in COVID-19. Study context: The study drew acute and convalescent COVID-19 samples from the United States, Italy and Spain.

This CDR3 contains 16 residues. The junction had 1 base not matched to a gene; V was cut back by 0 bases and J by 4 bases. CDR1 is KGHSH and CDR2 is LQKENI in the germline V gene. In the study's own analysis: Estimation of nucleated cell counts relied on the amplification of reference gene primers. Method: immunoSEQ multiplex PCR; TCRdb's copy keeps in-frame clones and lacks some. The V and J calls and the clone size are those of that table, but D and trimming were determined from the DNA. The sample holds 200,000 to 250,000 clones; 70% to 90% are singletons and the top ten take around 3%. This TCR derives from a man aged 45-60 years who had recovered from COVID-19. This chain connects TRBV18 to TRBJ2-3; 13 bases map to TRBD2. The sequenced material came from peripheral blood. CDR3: CASSPPLAGGPDTQYF. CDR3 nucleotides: TGTGCCAGCTCACCACCACTAGCGGGAGGGCCAGATACGCAGTATTTT.